The 25 T cell receptor beta chains below come from one sample, sequenced in a study of sequential checkpoint blockade in melanoma. Produced via immunoSEQ multiplex PCR; TCRdb's table is partial and in-frame only. This table holds over 30,000 clones, about 83% found once. Treatment: randomized to nivolumab then ipilimumab (arm A) or the reverse (arm B). The sequencing used CD8+ T cells sorted from blood (inferred from file names), collected from a patient given nivolumab and ipilimumab in sequence. These receptor sequences come from a human donor with melanoma.

This rearrangement joins TRBV10-1 to TRBJ2-1; D is perhaps TRBD2 (6 bases). The CDR3 extends over 14 amino acids. The V and J ends lost 2 bases and 6 bases respectively, with 11 bases between them. The germline V gene has CDR1 WNHNN and CDR2 SYGVQD (reference sequence). In nucleotides, the CDR3 is TGCGCCAGCAGTGAGGCTAGCGCTGGCAATGAGCAGTTCTTC. It translates to CASSEASAGNEQFF.

This chain joins TRBV5-1 and TRBJ1-1, with TRBD1 as a possible D gene (5 bases). The CDR3 extends over 14 amino acids. V dropped 3 bases and J dropped 2 bases, with 11 bases sitting between them. The germline gives CDR1 SGHRS, CDR2 YFSETQ. DNA of the CDR3: TGCGCCAGCAGCTGGGCGGGGGGAAACACTGAAGCTTTCTTT. Amino acid sequence: CASSWAGGNTEAFF.

V is TRBV6-1 and J is TRBJ2-7; D is unresolved. This CDR3 is 15 amino acids long. V was cut by 0 bases and J by 3 bases, with 12 bases left in between. Germline V CDR1 and CDR2: MNHNS, SASEGT. In nucleotides, the CDR3 is TGTGCCAGCAGTGAAGCGCGCGGCCTAATCTACGAGCAGTACTTC. Translated, it gives CASSEARGLIYEQYF.

This rearrangement joins TRBV4-1 to TRBJ2-5; TRBD2 matches at 11 bases. Germline loops: CDR1 MGHRA, CDR2 YSYEKL. V gave up 0 bases and J gave up 5 bases; unmatched junction bases: 5. This CDR3 has 16 amino acids. The CDR3 sequence: CASSQDIAGGGETQYF. The CDR3 DNA follows: TGCGCCAGCAGCCAAGATATAGCGGGAGGGGGGGAGACCCAGTACTTC.

This clone was seen once. The chain combines TRBV19 with TRBJ2-1, with TRBD2 matching over 11 bases. This CDR3 comprises 15 residues. Trimming removed 3 bases from V and 4 bases from J; junction bases left unmatched: 2. Germline lookup yields CDR1 LNHDA and CDR2 SQIVND (reference sequence). The chain's CDR3 is CASSIGTSGYNEQFF. The DNA of the CDR3 is TGTGCCAGTAGTATTGGGACTAGCGGTTACAATGAGCAGTTCTTC.

This rearrangement joins TRBV9 to TRBJ2-1; 8 bases line up with TRBD2. Germline V gene sequence: CDR1 SGDLS, CDR2 YYNGEE. The CDR3 is made up of 15 amino acids. V was clipped by 4 bases and J by 2 bases; unmatched bases: 5. The CDR3: CASSLRTSPYNEQFF. Written as DNA, the CDR3 is TGTGCCAGCAGCCTTCGGACTAGCCCCTACAATGAGCAGTTCTTC.

The gene calls are TRBV4-1 and TRBJ2-1; D gene unclear. This CDR3 spans 16 amino acids. V lost 4 bases and J 2 bases, leaving 15 bases between the germline ends. Germline lookup yields CDR1 MGHRA and CDR2 YSYEKL. As DNA, the CDR3 is TGCGCCAGCAGCCCCTCCCCAGAGGCGCCCTACAATGAGCAGTTCTTC. Protein sequence: CASSPSPEAPYNEQFF.

The chain links TRBV18 to TRBJ1-2; the D is unclear. V was shortened by 4 bases and J by 5 bases, with 14 bases between the two germline ends. The CDR3 consists of 14 residues. Germline V gene sequence: CDR1 KGHSH, CDR2 LQKENI. CDR3 protein: CASSLQDPSYGYTF. CDR3 bases: TGTGCCAGCTCACTTCAGGATCCTTCGTATGGCTACACCTTC.

The chain is built from TRBV9 and TRBJ1-1; 9 positions agree with TRBD1. Germline V gene sequence: CDR1 SGDLS, CDR2 YYNGEE. The CDR3 loop spans 16 amino acids. With 3 bases clipped from V and 0 bases from J, the junction kept 6 bases outside the gene matches. The CDR3 is CASSGGDRAMNTEAFF. Written as DNA, the CDR3 is TGTGCCAGCAGCGGGGGGGACAGGGCTATGAACACTGAAGCTTTCTTT.

This chain uses TRBV6-5 with TRBJ1-5, with D maybe TRBD1 (5 bases). This CDR3 has 14 amino acids. V shed 5 bases and J shed 2 bases, with 10 bases lying between them. Per germline, CDR1 MNHEY and CDR2 SVGAGI. The CDR3, as DNA: TGTGCCAGCAGTAGCGGGGGAGGCAATCAGCCCCAGCATTTT. It is translated as CASSSGGGNQPQHF.

This clone was found a few times. This chain joins TRBV10-3 and TRBJ2-7, with D perhaps TRBD2 (6 bases). V lost 6 bases and J 0 bases, leaving 12 bases between the germline ends. This CDR3 is 14 amino acids long. CDR1 is ENHRY, CDR2 SYGVKD, per germline. The CDR3 DNA reads as TGTGCCATCAGGCACGCGGGAAGCTCCTACGAGCAGTACTTC. This gives the protein CAIRHAGSSYEQYF.

This clone turned up a few times. V gene TRBV5-1 combines with J gene TRBJ2-1; 7 bases are shared with TRBD2. Germline lookup yields CDR1 SGHRS and CDR2 YFSETQ. The CDR3 sequence is 16 residues long. V dropped 0 bases and J dropped 1; count of bases not matched to a gene: 4. The CDR3 loop is CASSLDGLDSYNEQFF. For the CDR3, the DNA is TGCGCCAGCAGCTTGGACGGACTAGATTCCTACAATGAGCAGTTCTTC.

V gene TRBV10-3 combines with J gene TRBJ1-6, with D hard to call. The V and J ends lost 10 bases and 9 bases respectively, with 16 bases between them. The CDR3 runs to 13 residues. Germline CDR1 ENHRY, CDR2 SYGVKD. CDR3 nucleotide sequence: TGTGCCACCTGCCCCCTATCGGGTTCACCCCTCCACTTT. It translates to CATCPLSGSPLHF.

This clone was found once. The CDR3 bases are TGTGCCAGCAGTTACGGGACAGGGTGGGACACTGAAGCTTTCTTT. Its protein product is CASSYGTGWDTEAFF. The chain uses TRBV27 and TRBJ1-1; the match to TRBD1 covers 9 bases. CDR3 size: 15 residues. The V gene end was trimmed by 4 bases and the J gene end by 3 bases; junction bases not matched to a gene: 6. Germline CDR1 reads MNHEY; CDR2 reads SMNVEV (reference sequence).

The rearrangement uses TRBV4-1 and TRBJ2-5, with 11 bases that match TRBD2. V trimming: 0 bases; J trimming: 2 bases; junction bases outside the gene matches: 2. This CDR3 is 16 amino acids long. Germline V gene lookup returns CDR1 MGHRA and CDR2 YSYEKL. CDR3 protein: CASSQEIAGGQETQYF. CDR3 nucleotide sequence: TGCGCCAGCAGCCAAGAAATAGCGGGGGGGCAAGAGACCCAGTACTTC.

The V gene is TRBV9, the J gene TRBJ2-7, with 7 bases that match TRBD2. After removal of 0 bases from V and 4 bases from J, the junction contained 7 bases not matched to a gene. The CDR3 consists of 15 residues. Germline V gene lookup returns CDR1 SGDLS and CDR2 YYNGEE. The CDR3 sequence: CASSVVPGEGYEQYF. The CDR3 DNA reads TGTGCCAGCAGCGTAGTCCCCGGGGAGGGTTACGAGCAGTACTTC.

The chain couples TRBV21-1 to TRBJ2-7; the table's D call of TRBD2 was not tested on the DNA. TRBV21-1 is annotated as a pseudogene. The CDR3 has 17 residues. Here the CDR3 reads CASRPWRGECHPHEQYF. CDR3 nucleotide sequence: TGTGCCAGCCGCCCTTGGAGAGGAGAATGCCATCCCCACGAGCAGTACTTC.

The genes are TRBV27 and TRBJ2-2, with TRBD1 matching over 9 bases. CDR3 size: 16 residues. The germline V gene encodes CDR1 MNHEY and CDR2 SMNVEV (reference sequence). Trimming cost V 3 bases and J 6 bases; bases outside gene matches: 8. The CDR3 DNA sequence: TGTGCCAGCAGTTTTGGGACAGGGTACGGATCCGGGGAGCTGTTTTTT. It encodes CASSFGTGYGSGELFF.

This sequence joins TRBV4-1 and TRBJ2-2, with TRBD2 matching 8 bases. This CDR3 comprises 16 residues. Germline assignment: CDR1 MGHRA and CDR2 YSYEKL. V lost 8 bases to trimming and J lost 1 base; unmatched junction nucleotides: 9. DNA of the CDR3: TGCGCCAGCTCGTTACTAGCGGAACAGAACACCGGGGAGCTGTTTTTT. Its translation: CASSLLAEQNTGELFF.

The chain employs TRBV27 and TRBJ1-2; TRBD1 might be the D (5 bases). V lost 2 bases to trimming and J lost 5 bases, with 12 bases between them. The CDR3 contains 14 residues. In germline, CDR1 is MNHEY, CDR2 SMNVEV (reference sequence). The CDR3 region has the DNA TGTGCCAGCAGTTTAATAAGCGGGGGGTATGGCTACACCTTC. Translated: CASSLISGGYGYTF.

The chain couples TRBV5-1 to TRBJ2-7, with D possibly matching TRBD2 (6 bases). Germline loops: CDR1 SGHRS, CDR2 YFSETQ. Between the trimmed V and J ends, which lost 9 bases and 5 bases, there was a span of 27 bases. This CDR3 spans 16 amino acids. The chain's CDR3 is CATSTGMDYNFDEQYF. The CDR3 DNA reads TGCGCCACTTCCACCGGGATGGACTACAATTTCGACGAGCAGTACTTC.

The chain links TRBV27 to TRBJ1-4, with 9 bases that match TRBD1. The CDR3 covers 14 residues. J lost 7 bases, V lost 3 bases, and 3 bases had no gene match. Germline lookup yields CDR1 MNHEY and CDR2 SMNVEV (reference sequence). In nucleotides, the CDR3 is TGTGCCAGCAGTTTCTCGGACAGGGGTGAAAAACTGTTTTTT. Residues: CASSFSDRGEKLFF.

The chain links TRBV27 to TRBJ1-6, with TRBD1 matching over 11 bases. V lost 6 bases to trimming and J lost 9 bases; unmatched junction nucleotides: 1. Per the germline V gene, CDR1 is MNHEY and CDR2 is SMNVEV (reference sequence). The CDR3 is 13 residues long. In DNA, the CDR3 is TGTGCCAGCAGGGGACAGGGGGTTTCACCCCTCCACTTT. This encodes CASRGQGVSPLHF.

This clone was observed a few times. The rearrangement uses TRBV4-1 and TRBJ2-1, with 8 bases fitting TRBD2. The CDR3 is made up of 15 amino acids. V gave up 0 bases and J gave up 3 bases; unmatched junction bases: 1. The germline V gene encodes CDR1 MGHRA and CDR2 YSYEKL. The CDR3 loop reads CASSQEGTSYNEQFF. The DNA of the CDR3 is TGCGCCAGCAGCCAAGAAGGGACTAGCTACAATGAGCAGTTCTTC.

The genes are TRBV28 and TRBJ2-7; perhaps TRBD2 as D (5 bases). The germline V and J ends were trimmed by 6 bases and 2 bases, with 11 bases remaining between them. The CDR3 sequence is 13 residues long. Germline assignment: CDR1 MDHEN and CDR2 SYDVKM. The CDR3 DNA reads TGTGCCAGCAGCGGGAATGCGCCCTACGAGCAGTACTTC. This encodes CASSGNAPYEQYF. Complete variable domain (other parts from reference TRBV28 and TRBJ2-7): DVKVTQSSRYLVKRTGEKVFLECVQDMDHENMFWYRQDPGLGLRLIYFSYDVKMKEKGDIPEGYSVSREKKERFSLILESASTNQTSMYLCASSGNAPYEQYFGPGTRLTVT.